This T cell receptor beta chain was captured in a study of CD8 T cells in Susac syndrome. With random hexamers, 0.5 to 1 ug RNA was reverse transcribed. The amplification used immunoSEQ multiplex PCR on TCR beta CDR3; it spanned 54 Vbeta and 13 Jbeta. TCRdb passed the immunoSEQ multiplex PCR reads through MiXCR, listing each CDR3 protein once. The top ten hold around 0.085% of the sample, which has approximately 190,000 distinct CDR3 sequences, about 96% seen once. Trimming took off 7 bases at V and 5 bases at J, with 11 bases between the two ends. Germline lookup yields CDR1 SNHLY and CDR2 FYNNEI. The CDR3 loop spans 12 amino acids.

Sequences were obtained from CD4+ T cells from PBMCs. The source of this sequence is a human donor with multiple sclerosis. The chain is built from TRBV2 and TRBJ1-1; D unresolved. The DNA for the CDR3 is TGTGCCAGCACGGGAACGCGGACTGAAGCTTTCTTT. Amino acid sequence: CASTGTRTEAFF.